This T cell receptor beta chain was obtained from a study of control samples from healthy donors and cancer patients. Trimming took 6 bases from V and 7 from J; bases not matched to a gene: 13. This CDR3 is 16 amino acids long. Germline V CDR1 and CDR2: KGHSH, LQKENI. This clone was recorded once. TCRdb's table, derived via immunoSEQ multiplex PCR, lists solely in-frame clones and lacks some. The sample has about 120,000 clones, about 88% seen once. The specimen sequenced was blood. This clonotype originated in a woman in her seventies in good health. The V call is TRBV18, the J call TRBJ1-5, with 9 bases aligning to TRBD1. This CDR3 reads CASSPNQLQGAQPQHF. CDR3 coding DNA: TGTGCCAGCTCCCCCAATCAATTACAGGGGGCGCAGCCCCAGCATTTT.